This T cell receptor beta chain originates from a study of blood T cell repertoires in COVID-19. Study information: Acute and convalescent COVID-19 specimens originated in the United States, Italy and Spain. PBMCs, B-cell-depleted T cells, or T cells were the source of the cDNA or gDNA that made up the material.

V was clipped by 0 bases and J by 15 bases; unmatched bases: 15. The CDR3 has 16 amino acids. Germline values: CDR1 SGHRS, CDR2 YFSETQ. This clone has just one count. Original processing methods: Cell counts per sample came from amplifying reference gene primers. The protocol was immunoSEQ multiplex PCR, while the TCRdb copy is restricted to in-frame clones and leaves out a portion. V, J and clone size derive from that table, while D and trimming were established from the DNA sequence. The sample lists 250,000 or so clones; about 88% were seen once. The sequenced material came from peripheral blood. V and J are TRBV5-1 and TRBJ1-6; the match to TRBD1 covers 7 bases. The sequence was obtained from a woman in her 70s with active or convalescent COVID-19. The CDR3 DNA is TGCGCCAGCAGCTTGGGTAACAGGGGAGCGCGTCGGCGCCTCCACTTT. Translating it yields CASSLGNRGARRRLHF.